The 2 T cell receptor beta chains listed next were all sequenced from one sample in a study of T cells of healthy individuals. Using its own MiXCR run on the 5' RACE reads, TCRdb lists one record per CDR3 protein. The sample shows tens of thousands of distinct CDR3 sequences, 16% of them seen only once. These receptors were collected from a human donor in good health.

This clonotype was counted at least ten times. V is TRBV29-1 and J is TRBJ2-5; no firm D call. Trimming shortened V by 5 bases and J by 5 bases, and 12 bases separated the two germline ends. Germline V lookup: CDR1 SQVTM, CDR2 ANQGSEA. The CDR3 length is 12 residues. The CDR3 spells CSVRWGGETQYF. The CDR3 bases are TGCAGCGTTCGCTGGGGTGGGGAGACCCAGTACTTC. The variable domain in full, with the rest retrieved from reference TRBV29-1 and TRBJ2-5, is SAVISQKPSRDICQRGTSLTIQCQVDSQVTMMFWYRQQPGQSLTLIATANQGSEATYESGFVIDKFPISRPNLTFSTLTVSNMSPEDSSIYLCSVRWGGETQYFGPGTRLLVL.

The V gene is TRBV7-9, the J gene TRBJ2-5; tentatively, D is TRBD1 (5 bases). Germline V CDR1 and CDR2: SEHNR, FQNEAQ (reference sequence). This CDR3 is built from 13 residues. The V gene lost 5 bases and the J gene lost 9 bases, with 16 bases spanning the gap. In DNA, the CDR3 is TGTGCCAGCAGCAAGTTGAGGACAAGGGCCCAGTACTTC. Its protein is CASSKLRTRAQYF.